The 30 T cell receptor beta chains in this list originate from one sample, sequenced in a study of T-cell memory formation after mild COVID-19. One entry per CDR3 protein results from TCRdb running MiXCR on the 5' RACE reads. The repertoire holds over 12,000 distinct CDR3 sequences, roughly 19% seen once, with 45% to 50% in the top ten. What was sequenced was PBMCs or a T cell subset sorted from them (not recorded which). Every receptor here comes from an adult woman who had mild COVID-19 (a few samples of this study predate the infection). Cell type and time point are not known.

By share, this clonotype counts as medium-sized (0.01 to 0.1%). The chain has TRBV5-1 and TRBJ2-7; D remains unclear. V lost 4 bases and J lost 0, with 17 bases in between. The germline V gene encodes CDR1 SGHRS and CDR2 YFSETQ. The CDR3 has 16 residues. The CDR3 loop is CASSEPGPDTSYEQYF. Here the CDR3 DNA reads TGCGCCAGCAGCGAGCCGGGCCCCGATACCTCCTACGAGCAGTACTTC.

V and J are TRBV11-2 and TRBJ2-2; perhaps D is TRBD1 or TRBD2 (5 bases each). Germline V lookup: CDR1 SGHAT, CDR2 FQNNGV. The CDR3 loop spans 15 amino acids. V shed 1 base and J shed 5 bases, with 11 bases lying between them. CDR3 in amino acids: CASSLAGTTTGELFF. The DNA of the CDR3 is TGTGCCAGCAGCTTAGCCGGGACCACAACCGGGGAGCTGTTTTTT.

The chain employs TRBV7-6 and TRBJ2-7; tentatively, D is TRBD1 (6 bases). Looked up from germline, CDR1 is SGHVS and CDR2 is FNYEAQ. V dropped 5 bases and J dropped 2 bases, with 16 bases sitting between them. The CDR3 loop spans 15 amino acids. CDR3 DNA sequence: TGTGCCAGCAGCGAGGGACCTGGACAGACCTACGAGCAGTACTTC. It yields the protein CASSEGPGQTYEQYF. Filled out from reference TRBV7-6 and TRBJ2-7, the complete variable domain reads GAGVSQSPRYKVTKRGQDVALRCDPISGHVSLYWYRQALGQGPEFLTYFNYEAQQDKSGLPNDRFSAERPEGSISTLTIQRTEQRDSAMYRCASSEGPGQTYEQYFGPGTRLTVT.

The chain recombines TRBV9 with TRBJ2-3; possible D gene TRBD1, 5 bases. V was pared by 7 bases and J by 6 bases, with 9 bases between. CDR3 length equals 11 residues. Germline-derived CDR1 and CDR2 are SGDLS and YYNGEE. Here the CDR3 DNA reads TGTGCCAGCGGCAGGGCTGATACGCAGTATTTT. Amino acids: CASGRADTQYF.

The table lists this clonotype with many counts. The chain links TRBV29-1 to TRBJ1-2; D is ambiguous. V lost 0 bases, J lost 9 bases, and 17 bases lay in between. This CDR3 comprises 14 residues. Germline V gives CDR1 SQVTM, CDR2 ANQGSEA. CDR3 in amino acids: CSVEDPEGPRCYTF. In nucleotides, the CDR3 is TGCAGCGTTGAAGATCCTGAAGGCCCACGGTGCTACACCTTC.

This clonotype was seen many times. The chain carries TRBV13 and TRBJ2-2, with TRBD2 matching over 9 bases. J gave up 5 bases and V 5 bases, and 15 bases lay outside the gene matches. This CDR3 region has 18 residues. Germline CDR1 and CDR2: PRHDT and FYEKMQ (reference sequence). The CDR3 nucleotides are TGTGCCAGCAGCCGATCGAAAATAGCGGGAGATTCTACCGGGGAGCTGTTTTTT. Translated: CASSRSKIAGDSTGELFF. Together with reference TRBV13 and TRBJ2-2, the CDR3 gives the full variable domain: AAGVIQSPRHLIKEKRETATLKCYPIPRHDTVYWYQQGPGQDPQFLISFYEKMQSDKGSIPDRFSAQQFSDYHSELNMSSLELGDSALYFCASSRSKIAGDSTGELFFGEGSRLTVL.

The chain recombines TRBV2 with TRBJ2-5; maybe TRBD1 (6 bases). The CDR3 extends over 14 amino acids. The V gene lost 2 bases and the J gene lost 5 bases, with 12 bases spanning the gap. Germline loops: CDR1 SNHLY, CDR2 FYNNEI. Here the CDR3 reads CASSELAGAETQYF. The CDR3 bases are TGTGCCAGCAGTGAACTCGCAGGGGCGGAGACCCAGTACTTC.

This clonotype was seen at least ten times. The chain carries TRBV9 and TRBJ2-2; no clear D gene. The CDR3 totals 15 residues. The germline V gene encodes CDR1 SGDLS and CDR2 YYNGEE. Trimming shortened V by 0 bases and J by 0 bases, and 6 bases separated the two germline ends. Here the CDR3 DNA reads TGTGCCAGCAGCGTAGAGTCAGCGAACACCGGGGAGCTGTTTTTT. The encoded protein is CASSVESANTGELFF.

This clonotype came up many times. The DNA for the CDR3 is TGTGCCAGCAGCTTAGTTGGGGAGTTCCCAGTCTACGAGCAGTACTTC. Protein: CASSLVGEFPVYEQYF. The chain couples TRBV11-3 to TRBJ2-7; weak D call: TRBD2 (5 bases). Germline values: CDR1 SGHNT, CDR2 YENEEA. This CDR3 comprises 16 residues. V was shortened by 1 base and J by 3 bases, with 16 bases between the two germline ends. Using reference TRBV11-3 and TRBJ2-7 for the parts outside the CDR3, the full variable domain is EAGVVQSPRYKIIEKKQPVAFWCNPISGHNTLYWYLQNLGQGPELLIRYENEEAVDDSQLPKDRFSAERLKGVDSTLKIQPAELGDSAVYLCASSLVGEFPVYEQYFGPGTRLTVT.

This clonotype was observed many times. The chain combines TRBV6-2 or TRBV6-3 with TRBJ2-1; D unclear. Germline CDR1 MNHEY, CDR2 SVGEGT. Trimming took 4 bases from V and 7 from J, leaving 8 bases between them. The CDR3 loop spans 12 amino acids. Here the CDR3 reads CASSFIGNEQFF. CDR3 DNA sequence: TGTGCCAGCAGTTTTATTGGGAATGAGCAGTTCTTC.

This clonotype ranks as medium-sized (0.01 to 0.1%). The chain has TRBV11-3 and TRBJ2-2; D ambiguous. This CDR3 is built from 16 residues. Germline loops: CDR1 SGHNT, CDR2 YENEEA. V shed 0 bases and J shed 6 bases, with 14 bases lying between them. CDR3 sequence (DNA): TGTGCCAGCAGCTTAGATTGGCCGAGGTCTGCCGGGGAGCTGTTTTTT. Its protein is CASSLDWPRSAGELFF.

Details on this clonotype: This may arise from a read error, as a much more abundant clone is one base away. V and J are TRBV6-5 and TRBJ1-1; 8 nucleotides agree with TRBD1. The germline V gene encodes CDR1 MNHEY and CDR2 SVGAGI. V dropped 10 bases and J dropped 0; count of bases not matched to a gene: 10. CDR3 length equals 15 residues. CDR3 region: CAIRPDRAMNTEAFF. The CDR3 DNA reads TGTGCCATCAGGCCGGACAGGGCGATGAACACTGAAGCTTTCTTT.

This clonotype was detected ten times or more. The chain joins TRBV11-1 to TRBJ2-1, with no clear D. The germline V gene has CDR1 SGHAT and CDR2 FQDESV (reference sequence). This CDR3 spans 15 amino acids. V lost 5 bases and J 2 bases, leaving 13 bases between the germline ends. The DNA for the CDR3 is TGTGCCAGCAGCCGGATAAGCGAACCCTACAATGAGCAGTTCTTC. Translation gives CASSRISEPYNEQFF.

This clonotype was observed many times. J is TRBJ1-1 and V is TRBV7-3; 10 nucleotides match TRBD1. CDR1 and CDR2 (germline): SGHTA, FQGTGA. Losses at the gene ends were 5 bases for V and 10 bases for J; bases not matched to a gene: 7. This CDR3 is 13 amino acids long. The CDR3 region has the DNA TGTGCCAGCAGCACGACCGGGACAGGGGTAGCTTTCTTT. Translated, it gives CASSTTGTGVAFF.

The chain carries TRBV7-2 and TRBJ1-1; D is undetermined. CDR3 length: 14 amino acids. The ends were cut back, 2 bases at V and 2 bases at J, with 9 bases in the middle. Germline CDR1 is SGHTA and CDR2 is FQGNSA. The CDR3 DNA sequence: TGTGCCAGCAGCTTAAGGGAAGCTAACACTGAAGCTTTCTTT. Protein sequence: CASSLREANTEAFF.

This clonotype occurred many times. The genes are TRBV9 and TRBJ2-1, with a possible D match to TRBD1 (5 bases). The CDR3 has 15 amino acids. Germline V gene sequence: CDR1 SGDLS, CDR2 YYNGEE. Trimming removed 4 bases from V and 3 bases from J, with 14 bases in between. For the CDR3, the DNA is TGTGCCAGCAGCCGTGATGCTAGGGGCTACAATGAGCAGTTCTTC. This encodes CASSRDARGYNEQFF.

This clonotype was detected ten times or more. The rearrangement joins TRBV12-3 or TRBV12-4 to TRBJ1-2; D not certain. V lost 3 bases and J 7 bases, leaving 12 bases between the germline ends. This CDR3 has 13 amino acids. Here the CDR3 reads CASSLSSRGGYTF. The CDR3 DNA follows: TGTGCCAGCAGTTTGTCAAGCAGAGGTGGCTACACCTTC.

Comments on this clonotype: Being one base from a much bigger clone, this may be a read error. V gene TRBV27 combines with J gene TRBJ1-3, with D tentatively TRBD1 (6 bases). CDR1 and CDR2 (germline): MNHEY, SMNVEV (reference sequence). The CDR3 spans 16 residues. V was clipped by 6 bases and J by 0 bases, with 15 bases between them. CDR3 loop: CASRPGEVSSGNTIYF. The CDR3 coding sequence is TGTGCCAGCAGACCAGGGGAAGTTAGCTCTGGAAACACCATATATTTT.

This clonotype was seen repeatedly, ten times or more. This rearrangement joins TRBV7-6 to TRBJ2-3; 14 nucleotides line up with TRBD2. Germline lookup yields CDR1 SGHVS and CDR2 FNYEAQ. There are 18 residues in the CDR3. The V and J ends lost 3 bases and 2 bases, in that order; junction bases with no gene match: 7. The CDR3 coding sequence is TGTGCCAGCAGCTTCGGACTAGCGGGGGGACGCCCCACAGATACGCAGTATTTT. Translating it yields CASSFGLAGGRPTDTQYF.

This clonotype was picked up many times. The rearrangement joins TRBV18 to TRBJ2-7; the match to TRBD1 covers 7 bases. V gave up 2 bases and J gave up 0 bases; unmatched junction bases: 7. CDR1 is KGHSH and CDR2 is LQKENI in the germline V gene. The CDR3 totals 16 residues. In DNA, the CDR3 is TGTGCCAGCTCACCAACTTCACAGGGGCACTCCTACGAGCAGTACTTC. Translated: CASSPTSQGHSYEQYF.

This clonotype was counted at least ten times. This chain uses TRBV29-1 with TRBJ1-2, with D possibly matching TRBD1 (5 bases). The CDR3 is 13 amino acids. Trimming cost V 4 bases and J 0 bases, with 9 bases left between them. Germline assignment: CDR1 SQVTM and CDR2 ANQGSEA. CDR3 sequence: CSVGQGANYGYTF. CDR3 nucleotides: TGCAGCGTTGGGCAGGGAGCTAACTATGGCTACACCTTC.

In its sample, this clonotype is medium-sized. The chain employs TRBV25-1 and TRBJ2-7; D gene ambiguous. The CDR3 spans 14 residues. Trimming took 4 bases from V and 3 from J, leaving 13 bases between them. The germline V gene has CDR1 MGHDK and CDR2 SYGVNS. The CDR3 region is CASSGRVGLYEQYF. The CDR3 coding sequence is TGTGCCAGCAGTGGTAGGGTGGGTCTCTACGAGCAGTACTTC.

This clonotype was observed many times. The CDR3 sequence: CASSPALRQPTPLSYEQYF. In nucleotides, the CDR3 is TGTGCCAGCTCACCAGCGTTACGCCAACCCACACCCCTATCCTACGAGCAGTACTTC. The gene calls are TRBV18 and TRBJ2-7; D gene uncertain. The CDR3 extends over 19 amino acids. Germline CDR1 reads KGHSH; CDR2 reads LQKENI. The V end was cut by 2 bases, the J end by 1 base, with 24 bases between.

This clonotype has a count of ten or more. DNA for the CDR3: TGTGCCTGGAGGCCGGGGGGGGTTGAGACCCAGTACTTC. Translating it yields CAWRPGGVETQYF. The chain uses TRBV30 and TRBJ2-5; TRBD2 aligns across 8 bases. The CDR3 extends over 13 amino acids. The germline V gene encodes CDR1 GTSNPN and CDR2 SVGIG (reference sequence). Trimming cost V 3 bases and J 5 bases; bases outside gene matches: 5.

This clonotype showed up many times. The chain couples TRBV7-9 to TRBJ1-4, with D possibly matching TRBD1 (6 bases). The CDR3 has 15 residues. Trimming removed 1 base at V and 7 bases at J, with 13 bases between. The germline CDR1 and CDR2 sequences are SEHNR and FQNEAQ (reference sequence). CDR3: CASSLVLQGTEKLFF. The CDR3 DNA sequence: TGTGCCAGCAGCTTAGTCCTCCAGGGGACTGAAAAACTGTTTTTT.

This clonotype was seen at least ten times. J is TRBJ2-1 and V is TRBV12-3 or TRBV12-4; possibly TRBD1 for D (5 bases). This CDR3 is 16 amino acids long. V was trimmed by 5 bases and J by 3 bases, leaving 17 bases between them. As DNA, the CDR3 is TGTGCCAGCAGTGCCAACTCAGGGCCTAACTACAATGAGCAGTTCTTC. The encoded protein is CASSANSGPNYNEQFF.

This clonotype was found many times. This rearrangement joins TRBV12-3 or TRBV12-4 to TRBJ2-3, with D perhaps matching TRBD1 (6 bases). V lost 3 bases and J lost 1, with 8 bases in between. This CDR3 contains 14 residues. This chain's CDR3 is CASSFRTGTDTQYF. CDR3 nucleotide sequence: TGTGCCAGCAGTTTTCGGACAGGCACAGATACGCAGTATTTT.

This clonotype has ten or more counts. The chain recombines TRBV6-6 with TRBJ1-4; D gene unclear. The germline V gene encodes CDR1 MNHNY and CDR2 SVGAGI (reference sequence). There are 15 residues in the CDR3. Trimming stripped 1 base from V and 0 bases from J, with 6 bases between. CDR3 nucleotide sequence: TGTGCCAGCAGTTACTTGGGCTCAACTAATGAAAAACTGTTTTTT. This gives the protein CASSYLGSTNEKLFF.

This clonotype appeared many times. The rearrangement links TRBV20-1 to TRBJ1-6; D possibly corresponds to TRBD1 (5 bases). The CDR3 is made up of 16 amino acids. Germline V gene sequence: CDR1 DFQATT, CDR2 SNEGSKA (reference sequence). Trimming took 0 bases from V and 9 from J, leaving 18 bases between them. The CDR3 DNA is TGCAGTGCTAGAGATCAAGGGGCAGGAGGTGGTTCACCCCTCCACTTT. The encoded protein is CSARDQGAGGGSPLHF.

This clonotype appeared many times. J is TRBJ2-3 and V is TRBV14; D gene unclear. Trimming removed 1 base at V and 6 bases at J, with 8 bases between. The CDR3 extends over 13 amino acids. Germline-derived CDR1 and CDR2 are SGHDN and FVKESK. The CDR3 DNA reads as TGTGCCAGCAGCCAAGGGGTAGCTGATACGCAGTATTTT. This translates into CASSQGVADTQYF.